Shown below are 20 T cell receptor beta chains from a single sample sequenced in a study of blood T cells in healthy people across ages. A second PCR of roughly 7 to 11 cycles used a sample-barcoded 5' primer and a J-beta primer mix. TCRdb reanalysed the 5' RACE reads using MiXCR and keeps one entry per CDR3 protein. The table has about 1.4 million distinct CDR3 sequences, 55% to 75% seen once; the top ten hold 6.5% to 8%. Sample: blood. These receptors all stem from a young man in good health.

The sample holds a few counts of this clonotype. This sequence joins TRBV20-1 and TRBJ1-1; 8 bases line up with TRBD1. The germline gives CDR1 DFQATT, CDR2 SNEGSKA (reference sequence). V was clipped by 3 bases and J by 5 bases; unmatched bases: 5. This CDR3 is built from 13 residues. CDR3 sequence reads: CSASDRGGTEAFF. The CDR3 DNA follows: TGCAGTGCTAGTGACAGGGGCGGAACTGAAGCTTTCTTT.

The chain carries TRBV11-3 and TRBJ2-3; D is unresolved. The CDR3 has 12 residues. V was shortened by 5 bases and J by 8 bases, with 11 bases between the two germline ends. Looked up from germline, CDR1 is SGHNT and CDR2 is YENEEA. This CDR3 is CASSPDSGTQYF. Written as DNA, the CDR3 is TGTGCCAGCAGCCCTGATTCGGGTACGCAGTATTTT.

This clonotype was counted a few times. The chain is built from TRBV10-3 and TRBJ2-3, with no clear D. Germline values: CDR1 ENHRY, CDR2 SYGVKD. V lost 6 bases and J 0 bases, leaving 4 bases between the germline ends. The CDR3 spans 12 residues. CDR3 residues: CAIRDSTDTQYF. In DNA form, the CDR3 reads TGTGCCATCAGGGACAGCACAGATACGCAGTATTTT.

The rearrangement links TRBV12-3 or TRBV12-4 to TRBJ2-6, with a tentative D call TRBD1 (5 bases). This CDR3 spans 17 amino acids. Trimming pared 6 bases from V and 0 bases from J, leaving 15 bases between. The CDR3 DNA reads TGTGCCAGCAGATTTGTGGGGCCTAGCTCTGGGGCCAACGTCCTGACTTTC. It yields the protein CASRFVGPSSGANVLTF.

The chain couples TRBV20-1 to TRBJ1-4; weak D call: TRBD1 (5 bases). There are 15 residues in the CDR3. Trimming shortened V by 5 bases and J by 3 bases, and 16 bases separated the two germline ends. Germline values: CDR1 DFQATT, CDR2 SNEGSKA (reference sequence). Here the CDR3 reads CSAYAPGGPNEKLFF. CDR3 DNA sequence: TGCAGTGCTTATGCCCCTGGGGGTCCTAATGAAAAACTGTTTTTT.

The chain recombines TRBV28 with TRBJ1-2, with a tentative D call TRBD1 (5 bases). From germline, CDR1 is MDHEN and CDR2 SYDVKM. Trimming pared 5 bases from V and 6 bases from J, leaving 16 bases between. The CDR3 spans 14 residues. Here the CDR3 reads CASSPRTTRHGYTF. CDR3 nucleotides: TGTGCCAGCAGTCCCCGGACAACTAGGCATGGCTACACCTTC.

There are a few counts of this clonotype. V and J are TRBV4-2 and TRBJ2-5; TRBD2 matches at 8 bases. Germline V lookup: CDR1 LGHNA, CDR2 YNFKEQ. V was clipped by 1 base and J by 4 bases; unmatched bases: 8. The CDR3 is 16 amino acids. The CDR3: CASSQGREGILETQYF. The CDR3 bases are TGTGCCAGCAGCCAAGGCCGGGAGGGTATATTAGAGACCCAGTACTTC.

This clonotype was seen more than once but under ten times. The chain is built from TRBV4-1 and TRBJ2-3; D gene ambiguous. The germline gives CDR1 MGHRA, CDR2 YSYEKL. The CDR3 sequence is 12 residues long. Trimming removed 2 bases from V and 6 bases from J, with 6 bases in between. CDR3 region: CASSQRHDTQYF. The CDR3 nucleotides are TGCGCCAGCAGCCAACGACACGATACGCAGTATTTT.

The rearrangement joins TRBV4-3 to TRBJ2-7, with 9 bases fitting TRBD1. J was trimmed by 10 bases and V by 0 bases; bases with no gene match: 7. Germline V gives CDR1 LGHNA, CDR2 YSLEER. The CDR3 sequence is 14 residues long. CDR3 sequence reads: CASSQESWTGAQYF. The CDR3 bases are TGCGCCAGCAGCCAAGAGAGTTGGACAGGGGCTCAGTACTTC.

A few counts support this clonotype. The chain employs TRBV12-3 or TRBV12-4 and TRBJ1-2, with 7 bases that match TRBD1. With 0 bases clipped from V and 6 bases from J, the junction kept 7 bases outside the gene matches. The CDR3 consists of 15 residues. CDR3 sequence: CASSLAGQERNGYTF. CDR3 sequence (DNA): TGTGCCAGCAGTTTAGCTGGACAGGAGCGAAATGGCTACACCTTC.

A few counts support this clonotype. This sequence joins TRBV18 and TRBJ2-6, with D hard to call. Germline V CDR1 and CDR2: KGHSH, LQKENI. With 2 bases removed from V and 2 bases from J, the gap between germline ends came to 7 bases. The CDR3 loop spans 15 amino acids. CDR3 sequence reads: CASSPTAAGANVLTF. The CDR3 DNA sequence: TGTGCCAGCTCACCAACGGCAGCTGGGGCCAACGTCCTGACTTTC. Complete variable domain (other parts from reference TRBV18 and TRBJ2-6): NAGVMQNPRHLVRRRGQEARLRCSPMKGHSHVYWYRQLPEEGLKFMVYLQKENIIDESGMPKERFSAEFPKEGPSILRIQQVVRGDSAAYFCASSPTAAGANVLTFGAGSRLTVL.

The J gene is TRBJ2-3, the V gene TRBV6-5, with unresolved D. Trimming removed 2 bases at V and 2 bases at J, with 8 bases between. The CDR3 consists of 14 residues. The V gene's germline CDR1 is MNHEY and CDR2 SVGAGI. The CDR3 loop reads CASSYGQNTDTQYF. The CDR3 coding sequence is TGTGCCAGCAGTTACGGGCAGAACACAGATACGCAGTATTTT.

This chain joins TRBV5-1 and TRBJ2-5; D might be TRBD1 or TRBD2, each matching 6 bases. V was cut by 4 bases and J by 11 bases, with 21 bases left in between. The CDR3 length is 14 residues. The germline V gene has CDR1 SGHRS and CDR2 YFSETQ. The CDR3 nucleotides are TGCGCCAGCAGCGGGGGGCCGGGCGGCTCGGAGCAGTACTTC. It translates to CASSGGPGGSEQYF.

The CDR3 region has the DNA TGTGCCAGCAGCTTCTCAAGCGGGAGCCCAGATACGCAGTATTTT. Its protein is CASSFSSGSPDTQYF. The chain links TRBV11-2 to TRBJ2-3; TRBD2 matches 8 bases. This CDR3 is built from 15 residues. Germline-derived CDR1 and CDR2 are SGHAT and FQNNGV. Trimming took 3 bases from V and 4 from J; bases not matched to a gene: 6.

This clonotype was recorded a few times. This sequence joins TRBV4-1 and TRBJ2-1; 9 bases agree with TRBD2. The V gene's germline CDR1 is MGHRA and CDR2 YSYEKL. Trimming cost V 4 bases and J 7 bases; bases outside gene matches: 8. CDR3 length: 15 amino acids. This chain's CDR3 is CASSPIAGVVNEQFF. Here the CDR3 DNA reads TGCGCCAGCAGCCCCATAGCGGGGGTGGTGAATGAGCAGTTCTTC.

This chain links TRBV6-6 with TRBJ2-2; 10 bases fit TRBD1. The length of the CDR3 is 15 residues. Germline V gene lookup returns CDR1 MNHNY and CDR2 SVGAGI (reference sequence). With V trimmed by 8 bases and J by 1 base, 4 bases remained unmatched. The CDR3 DNA follows: TGTGCCAGCGGGGACAGGGGCTTGAACACCGGGGAGCTGTTTTTT. It translates to CASGDRGLNTGELFF.

The chain has TRBV6-6 and TRBJ1-2, with D unresolved. The ends were cut back, 11 bases at V and 2 bases at J, with 6 bases in the middle. This CDR3 is built from 10 residues. The germline CDR1 and CDR2 sequences are MNHNY and SVGAGI (reference sequence). The CDR3 bases are TGTGCCGGTTTCAACTATGGCTACACCTTC. Translation: CAGFNYGYTF.

A single count supports this clonotype. The V gene is TRBV4-1, the J gene TRBJ2-4; D may be TRBD1 (8 bases). The J call may be wrong; the DNA end is better matched by TRBJ2-7. The CDR3 sequence is 15 residues long. CDR1 and CDR2 (germline): MGHRA, YSYEKL. The CDR3 nucleotides are TGCGCCAGCAGCCAAGTACAGGGGGGGGACTACGAGCAGTACTTC. It translates to CASSQVQGGDYEQYF.

The chain recombines TRBV20-1 with TRBJ2-1; the match to TRBD2 covers 10 bases. There are 14 residues in the CDR3. The V and J ends lost 2 bases and 8 bases, in that order; junction bases with no gene match: 6. The germline gives CDR1 DFQATT, CDR2 SNEGSKA (reference sequence). The CDR3 DNA reads TGCAGTGCTAGAAACCTAGCGGGAGAGTATGAGCAGTTCTTC. Translation: CSARNLAGEYEQFF.

This clonotype was counted only a few times. V usage is TRBV24-1 and J usage is TRBJ1-1, with D maybe TRBD1 (5 bases). Germline CDR1 KGHDR, CDR2 SFDVKD. The V gene lost 7 bases and the J gene lost 1 base, with 9 bases spanning the gap. CDR3 length: 13 residues. In DNA, the CDR3 is TGTGCCACCAGGGCAGGGACGAACACTGAAGCTTTCTTT. This gives the protein CATRAGTNTEAFF.